These 5 T cell receptor beta chains share one sample of origin, sequenced in a study of T cells of healthy individuals. TCRdb reprocessed the 5' RACE reads via MiXCR and lists one record per CDR3 protein. In the table there are about 60,000 distinct CDR3 sequences, around 15% of which are singletons. These receptors were taken from a human donor in good health.

This chain connects TRBV6-5 to TRBJ2-1; D ambiguous. This CDR3 has 15 amino acids. The germline CDR1 and CDR2 sequences are MNHEY and SVGAGI. Trimming shortened V by 7 bases and J by 2 bases, and 15 bases separated the two germline ends. The CDR3 sequence: CASTLRAGAYNEQFF. CDR3 sequence (DNA): TGTGCCAGCACTCTAAGAGCTGGGGCCTACAATGAGCAGTTCTTC.

This clonotype was seen ten or more times. The chain uses TRBV12-3 or TRBV12-4 and TRBJ2-7; D uncertain. This CDR3 region has 14 residues. V shed 3 bases and J shed 0 bases, with 9 bases lying between them. The CDR3 DNA reads as TGTGCCAGCAGTTTGTGGTTAGACTCCTACGAGCAGTACTTC. Its protein product is CASSLWLDSYEQYF.

Only a few counts were recorded for this clonotype. This rearrangement joins TRBV24-1 to TRBJ1-5; a weak D match, TRBD1 (5 bases). The length of the CDR3 is 16 residues. V was pared by 3 bases and J by 2 bases, with 13 bases between. The germline V gene encodes CDR1 KGHDR and CDR2 SFDVKD. The CDR3 coding sequence is TGTGCCACCAGTGATCCCCAGGGATTTCGCAATCAGCCCCAGCATTTT. It is translated as CATSDPQGFRNQPQHF.

This clonotype was detected many times. This sequence joins TRBV29-1 and TRBJ1-2, with D possibly matching TRBD1 (5 bases). The V end was cut by 4 bases, the J end by 2 bases, with 11 bases between. In germline, CDR1 is SQVTM, CDR2 ANQGSEA. The CDR3 length is 13 residues. Written as DNA, the CDR3 is TGCAGCGTTGGAGGGACTGAAAACTATGGCTACACCTTC. This gives the protein CSVGGTENYGYTF.

The CDR3 reads CASSPDHQPAYEQYF. CDR3 coding DNA: TGTGCCAGCTCACCGGACCACCAACCTGCCTACGAGCAGTACTTC. The chain combines TRBV18 with TRBJ2-7, with D hard to call. This CDR3 has 15 residues. V gave up 3 bases and J gave up 2 bases, with 14 bases separating them. The V gene's germline CDR1 is KGHSH and CDR2 LQKENI.